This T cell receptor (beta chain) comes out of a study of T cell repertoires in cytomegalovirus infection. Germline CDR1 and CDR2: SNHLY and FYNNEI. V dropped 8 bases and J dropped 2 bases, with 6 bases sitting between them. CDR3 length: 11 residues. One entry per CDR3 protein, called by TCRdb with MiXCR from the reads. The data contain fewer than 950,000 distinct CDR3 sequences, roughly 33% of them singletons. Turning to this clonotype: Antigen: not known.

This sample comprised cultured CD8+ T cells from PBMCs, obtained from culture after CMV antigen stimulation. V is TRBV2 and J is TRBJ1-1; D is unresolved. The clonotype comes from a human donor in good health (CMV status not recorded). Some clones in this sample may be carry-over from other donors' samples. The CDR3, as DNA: TGTGCCAGCGATCTTAACACTGAAGCTTTCTTT. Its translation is CASDLNTEAFF.